A single sample is the source of the 10 T cell receptor beta chains below, sequenced in a study of patients and donors after allogeneic stem cell transplantation. TCRdb processed the RT-PCR reads anew with MiXCR; each CDR3 protein has one entry. This table has some 150,000 distinct CDR3 sequences, roughly two fifths appearing once. Sample: blood, either unsorted or a sorted T cell fraction (not recorded which). These receptors were collected from a human donor who was either an allogeneic HSCT recipient or a stem cell or donor lymphocyte infusion donor (not recorded which). It is not recorded whose cells these are; they may come from a transplant donor.

In its sample, this clonotype was seen a few times. The CDR3 sequence is CASLQNTEAFF. The CDR3 DNA follows: TGCGCCAGCTTACAAAACACTGAAGCTTTCTTT. This chain connects TRBV5-1 to TRBJ1-1; D uncertain. CDR3 length: 11 residues. Deletions cut 7 bases from V and 2 bases from J, with 6 bases between. Germline CDR1 SGHRS, CDR2 YFSETQ.

This clonotype occurred a few times. The V and J genes are TRBV4-2 and TRBJ2-3, with 9 positions matching TRBD1. Unmatched junction bases numbered 8, after V lost 3 bases and J lost 4 bases. The CDR3 contains 16 residues. Germline CDR1 is LGHNA and CDR2 is YNFKEQ. CDR3 sequence: CASSHEQGAPPDTQYF. CDR3 nucleotide sequence: TGTGCCAGCAGCCATGAACAGGGGGCGCCGCCAGATACGCAGTATTTT.

This clonotype showed up just a few times. The chain is built from TRBV6-2 or TRBV6-3 and TRBJ1-1; D gene ambiguous. The CDR3 covers 12 residues. Per the germline V gene, CDR1 is MNHEY and CDR2 is SVGEGT. Trimming shortened V by 5 bases and J by 1 base, and 5 bases separated the two germline ends. The CDR3 loop is CASSHTNTEAFF. The CDR3, as DNA: TGTGCCAGCAGTCATACGAACACTGAAGCTTTCTTT.

This clonotype was observed once. The chain combines TRBV11-3 with TRBJ2-5; possibly TRBD1 or TRBD2 for D (5 bases each). V was cut by 4 bases and J by 1 base, with 10 bases left in between. This CDR3 is 14 amino acids long. Germline CDR1 is SGHNT and CDR2 is YENEEA. The DNA of the CDR3 is TGTGCCAGCAGCTCCGGGACCCTCCAAGAGACCCAGTACTTC. The encoded protein is CASSSGTLQETQYF.

This clonotype was seen a handful of times. The V call is TRBV9, the J call TRBJ1-6, with D possibly TRBD1 on 5 matching bases. The germline CDR1 and CDR2 sequences are SGDLS and YYNGEE. This CDR3 is built from 15 residues. Trimming took 0 bases from V and 6 from J, leaving 10 bases between them. The CDR3: CASSVAGRINSPLHF. The DNA of the CDR3 is TGTGCCAGCAGCGTAGCGGGACGTATTAATTCACCCCTCCACTTT.

This chain joins TRBV12-3 or TRBV12-4 and TRBJ1-2; D gene unclear. V was pared by 1 base and J by 4 bases, with 13 bases between. The CDR3 is 15 amino acids. CDR3 sequence reads: CASSLVAGRIYGYTF. In nucleotides, the CDR3 is TGTGCCAGCAGTTTAGTCGCGGGAAGGATCTATGGCTACACCTTC.

This clonotype was detected a few times. The CDR3 region is CASSQGGSMNTEAFF. The DNA of the CDR3 is TGTGCCAGCAGTCAGGGGGGCAGCATGAACACTGAAGCTTTCTTT. This rearrangement joins TRBV12-3 or TRBV12-4 to TRBJ1-1; 7 bases match TRBD1. The CDR3 is 15 residues long. Trimming removed 5 bases from V and 0 bases from J; junction bases left unmatched: 6.

V usage is TRBV28 and J usage is TRBJ2-5, with D perhaps being TRBD1 or TRBD2 (6 bases each). Deletions cut 2 bases from V and 5 bases from J, with 12 bases between. CDR1 and CDR2 from the germline V gene are MDHEN and SYDVKM. The CDR3 consists of 14 residues. The CDR3 loop reads CASSLRGAEETQYF. The CDR3 nucleotides read TGTGCCAGCAGTTTAAGGGGGGCCGAGGAGACCCAGTACTTC.

This clonotype was recorded many times. The chain couples TRBV29-1 to TRBJ1-2, with a possible D match to TRBD1 (5 bases). The V gene lost 3 bases and the J gene lost 8 bases, with 16 bases spanning the gap. The CDR3 has 13 amino acids. Per the germline V gene, CDR1 is SQVTM and CDR2 is ANQGSEA. CDR3 DNA sequence: TGCAGCGTTGACGGGGCTAAACCGGGGGGCTACACCTTC. It codes for CSVDGAKPGGYTF.

The V and J genes are TRBV28 and TRBJ1-5; D is undetermined. CDR1 is MDHEN, CDR2 SYDVKM, per germline. The CDR3 length is 12 residues. V lost 5 bases and J 9 bases, leaving 11 bases between the germline ends. The CDR3 loop is CASSTSRGPQHF. CDR3 DNA sequence: TGTGCCAGCAGTACCTCCCGGGGGCCCCAGCATTTT.